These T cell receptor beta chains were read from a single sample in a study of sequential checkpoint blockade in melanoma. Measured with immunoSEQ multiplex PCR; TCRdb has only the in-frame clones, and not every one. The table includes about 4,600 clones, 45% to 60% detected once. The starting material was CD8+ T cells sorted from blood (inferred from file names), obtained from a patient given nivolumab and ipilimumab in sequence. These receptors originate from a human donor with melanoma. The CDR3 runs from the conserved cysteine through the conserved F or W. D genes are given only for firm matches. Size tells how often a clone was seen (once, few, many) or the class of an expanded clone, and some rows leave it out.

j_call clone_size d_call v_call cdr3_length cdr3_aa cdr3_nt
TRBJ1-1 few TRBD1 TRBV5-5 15 CASSSSGTGGTEAFF TGTGCCAGCAGCTCCTCCGGGACAGGGGGCACTGAAGCTTTCTTT
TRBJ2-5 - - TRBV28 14 CASSLQEPEETQYF TGTGCCAGCAGTTTGCAGGAACCAGAGGAGACCCAGTACTTC
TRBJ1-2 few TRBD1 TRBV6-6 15 CASTPTGAGSYGYTF TGTGCCAGCACTCCGACAGGGGCCGGTAGCTATGGCTACACCTTC
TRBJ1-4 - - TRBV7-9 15 CASSPVRQDNEKLFF TGTGCCAGCAGCCCCGTACGCCAGGATAATGAAAAACTGTTTTTT
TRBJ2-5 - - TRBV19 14 CASSIDSGQETQYF TGTGCCAGTAGTATAGATTCAGGGCAAGAGACCCAGTACTTC
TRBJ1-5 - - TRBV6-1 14 CASSGSYSNQPQHF TGTGCCAGCAGTGGGAGTTATAGCAATCAGCCCCAGCATTTT
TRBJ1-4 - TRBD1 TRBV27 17 CASSPDRSISSGEKLFF TGTGCCAGCAGCCCGGACAGGTCAATTAGCTCAGGTGAAAAACTGTTTTTT
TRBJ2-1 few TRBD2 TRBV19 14 CASSIDRGGGEQFF TGTGCCAGTAGTATAGATCGGGGGGGAGGGGAGCAGTTCTTC
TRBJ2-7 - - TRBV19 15 CASSIGRDFRYEQYF TGTGCCAGTAGTATTGGCCGGGACTTCCGCTACGAGCAGTACTTC
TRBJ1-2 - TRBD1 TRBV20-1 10 CSARQGQNTF TGCAGTGCTAGACAGGGACAGAACACCTTC
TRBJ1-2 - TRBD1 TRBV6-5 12 CASTGTGNGYTF TGTGCCAGCACGGGGACAGGGAATGGCTACACCTTC
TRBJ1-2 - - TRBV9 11 CASARGYGYTF TGTGCCAGCGCGCGGGGGTATGGCTACACCTTC
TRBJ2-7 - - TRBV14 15 CASSQDSGTTYEQYF TGTGCCAGCAGCCAAGATTCCGGGACAACCTACGAGCAGTACTTC
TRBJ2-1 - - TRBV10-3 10 CAITPGEQFF TGTGCCATCACCCCCGGGGAGCAGTTCTTC
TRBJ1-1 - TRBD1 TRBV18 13 CASSPGQGIEAFF TGTGCCAGCTCACCGGGACAGGGCATTGAAGCTTTCTTT
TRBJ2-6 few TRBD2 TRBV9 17 CASSFPQREAGANVLTF TGTGCCAGCAGCTTCCCGCAGCGGGAGGCTGGGGCCAACGTCCTGACTTTC
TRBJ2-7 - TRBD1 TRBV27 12 CASSMTGVEQYF TGTGCCAGCAGTATGACAGGGGTCGAGCAGTACTTC
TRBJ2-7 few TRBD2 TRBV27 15 CASSFITSGRGEQYF TGTGCCAGCAGTTTTATCACTAGCGGGAGGGGAGAGCAGTACTTC
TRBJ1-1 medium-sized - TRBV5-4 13 CASSFERVSEAFF TGTGCCAGCAGCTTTGAACGGGTCTCTGAAGCTTTCTTT
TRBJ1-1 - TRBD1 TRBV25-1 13 CASMTGVNTEAFF TGTGCCAGCATGACAGGGGTTAACACTGAAGCTTTCTTT